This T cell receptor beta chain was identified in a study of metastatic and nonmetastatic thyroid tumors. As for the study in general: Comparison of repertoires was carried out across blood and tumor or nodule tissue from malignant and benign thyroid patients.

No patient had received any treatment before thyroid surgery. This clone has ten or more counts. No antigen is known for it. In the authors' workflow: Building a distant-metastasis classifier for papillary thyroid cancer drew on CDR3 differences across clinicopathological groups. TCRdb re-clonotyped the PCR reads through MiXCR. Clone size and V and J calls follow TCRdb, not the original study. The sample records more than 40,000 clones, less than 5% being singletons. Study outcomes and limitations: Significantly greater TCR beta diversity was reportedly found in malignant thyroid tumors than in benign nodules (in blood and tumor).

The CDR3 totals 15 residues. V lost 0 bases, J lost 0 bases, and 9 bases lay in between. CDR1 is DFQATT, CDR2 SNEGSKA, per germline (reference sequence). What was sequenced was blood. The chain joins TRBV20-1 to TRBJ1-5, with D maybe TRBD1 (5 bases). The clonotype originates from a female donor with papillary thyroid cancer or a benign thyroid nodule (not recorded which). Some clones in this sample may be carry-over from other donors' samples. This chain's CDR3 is CSARDIRDSNQPQHF. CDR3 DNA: TGCAGTGCTAGAGATATCAGGGATAGCAATCAGCCCCAGCATTTT.